The present entry profiles one TCR beta chain with its context. The specificity of this receptor is unknown. Base qualities are not provided; no much larger clone lies one nucleotide away. The CDR3 sequence holds 16 residues, the cysteine and phenylalanine included. Of the read, only the CDR3 DNA is kept; its 48 bases are in frame from base 1. V lost 5 bases and J lost 8 bases, and the count of bases not matched to a germline gene is 12. The entry originates in a study of T-cell reconstitution after alpha-beta-depleted transplantation in children (dated by TCRdb to 2016 to 2018). Background on the whole study: The study quantitatively tracked T-cell immune reconstitution after TCRalphabeta/CD19-depleted allogeneic hematopoietic cell transplantation in children using TCR repertoire profiling. Paper-wide results and their limitations: The frequencies of hyperexpanded clones fell over the following months, and after one year, T-cell counts and TCRbeta diversity were mostly attributed to newly produced T cells. In some patients, the high TCRbeta diversity seen at day 60 was put down to recipient T cells and intrathymic progenitors that had survived conditioning. Apparently early alphabetaT-cell count recovery about two months after transplant reportedly relied on only several hundred rapidly expanded clones derived from non-depleted graft cells.

The sample's treatment or condition label, in plain terms: allogeneic hematopoietic cell transplantation with graft depleted of TCRalphabeta T cells and CD19 B cells. TCRalphabeta/CD19-depleted allogeneic hematopoietic cell grafts were given to the transplant recipients, all of whom were children. The library was made by PCR. Sequenced on an Illumina HiSeq 2500. Molecular barcoding was employed in the preparation of TCR libraries, with unique molecular identifiers being used to normalize TCRbeta repertoire quantification. TCRdb redid the processing of the public reads, applying fastp at Q25 and MiXCR, and retained in-frame beta chains. Records with the same CDR3 protein are collapsed into one entry carrying the most frequent genes and DNA. This sample lists approximately 210,000 distinct CDR3 sequences; about 15% were detected once. About 45% of the sample lies in the top ten.

The clonotype comes from a male patient under 10 years old who had a stem cell transplant for acute lymphoblastic leukemia, so the T cells may come from the graft donor. The rearrangement combines TRBV12-3 or TRBV12-4 with TRBJ1-4, and TRBD1 aligns with 9 junction nucleotides. The sequences come from PBMCs, mostly from graft donor cells, collected 360 days after TCRalphabeta/CD19-depleted stem cell transplant. DNA sequence: TGTGCCAGCAGTAAGCCCCCCGGGACAGGGAGCGAAAAACTGTTTTTT. It is translated as CASSKPPGTGSEKLFF.